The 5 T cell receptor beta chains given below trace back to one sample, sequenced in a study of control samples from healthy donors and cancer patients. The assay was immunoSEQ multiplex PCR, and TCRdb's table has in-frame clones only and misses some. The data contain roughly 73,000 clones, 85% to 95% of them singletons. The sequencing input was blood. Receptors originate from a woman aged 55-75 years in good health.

The CDR3 region has the DNA TGTGCCAGTAGTATCGTTGGGCAGGTAAACACTGAAGCTTTCTTT. Protein product: CASSIVGQVNTEAFF. The gene calls are TRBV19 and TRBJ1-1; D call uncertain. Germline V lookup: CDR1 LNHDA, CDR2 SQIVND (reference sequence). This CDR3 has 15 amino acids. Trimming stripped 3 bases from V and 2 bases from J, with 13 bases between.

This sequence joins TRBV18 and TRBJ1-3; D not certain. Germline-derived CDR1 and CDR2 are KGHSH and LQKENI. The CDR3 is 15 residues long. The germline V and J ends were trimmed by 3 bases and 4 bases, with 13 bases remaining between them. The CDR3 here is CASSPGRREGNTIYF. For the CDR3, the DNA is TGTGCCAGCTCACCGGGCAGGAGGGAAGGAAACACCATATATTTT.

The CDR3: CATSSPAGDRTYEQYF. The CDR3 region has the DNA TGTGCCACCAGCAGCCCAGCAGGGGACAGGACCTACGAGCAGTACTTC. The chain links TRBV15 to TRBJ2-7; 8 nucleotides align to TRBD1. This CDR3 region has 16 residues. The junction had 9 bases not matched to a gene; V was cut back by 3 bases and J by 2 bases. Germline loops: CDR1 LNHNV, CDR2 YYDKDF (reference sequence). Full variable domain (outside the CDR3, taken from reference TRBV15 and TRBJ2-7): DAMVIQNPRYQVTQFGKPVTLSCSQTLNHNVMYWYQQKSSQAPKLLFHYYDKDFNNEADTPDNFQSRRPNTSFCFLDIRSPGLGDTAMYLCATSSPAGDRTYEQYFGPGTRLTVT.

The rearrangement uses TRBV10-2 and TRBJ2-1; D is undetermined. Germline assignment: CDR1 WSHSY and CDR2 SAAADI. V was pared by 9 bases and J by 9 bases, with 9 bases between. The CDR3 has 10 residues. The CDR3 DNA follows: TGCGCCAGTTGGCGGAGTGAGCAGTTCTTC. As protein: CASWRSEQFF.

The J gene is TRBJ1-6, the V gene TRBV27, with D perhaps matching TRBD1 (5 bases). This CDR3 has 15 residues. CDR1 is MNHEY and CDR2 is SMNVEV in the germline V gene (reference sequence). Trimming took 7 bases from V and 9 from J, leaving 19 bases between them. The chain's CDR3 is CASTQIGGSFSPLHF. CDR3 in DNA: TGTGCCAGCACCCAAATTGGGGGAAGTTTTTCACCCCTCCACTTT.